One sample yielded the 23 T cell receptor beta chains listed below, sequenced in a study of human T cells and chemical hapten exposure. TCRdb re-analysed the RACE reads in MiXCR, keeping a single row per CDR3 protein. The profile covers approximately 97,000 distinct CDR3 sequences, with roughly an eighth appearing a single time and about 3% taken by the ten largest. The time point was: patch test 2, 6 weeks after DPC sensitization. The treatment was: therapeutic diphenylcyclopropenone sensitization with weekly scalp DPC. Specimen: whole blood, collected in connection with sensitization to the hapten diphenylcyclopropenone (DPC). These receptors all come from a middle-aged woman with alopecia areata. Some clones in this sample may be carry-over from other donors' samples.

This clonotype was seen repeatedly, ten times or more. V gene TRBV19 combines with J gene TRBJ1-5; TRBD1 matches at 11 bases. From germline, CDR1 is LNHDA and CDR2 SQIVND (reference sequence). Unmatched junction bases numbered 4, after V lost 5 bases and J lost 4 bases. The CDR3 runs to 15 residues. The CDR3 loop is CASSPRDRGNQPQHF. CDR3 nucleotide sequence: TGTGCCAGTAGTCCCCGGGACAGGGGGAATCAGCCCCAGCATTTT.

This clonotype was counted ten times or more. The CDR3 DNA follows: TGTGCCAGCAGCTTAGGCCACCCAGAGACCCAGTACTTC. This encodes CASSLGHPETQYF. The chain joins TRBV7-2 to TRBJ2-5; D unclear. Germline assignment: CDR1 SGHTA and CDR2 FQGNSA. This CDR3 region has 13 residues. V was shortened by 1 base and J by 4 bases, with 7 bases between the two germline ends.

This clonotype was detected a few times. The V and J genes are TRBV7-2 and TRBJ2-5; D might be TRBD1 or TRBD2, each matching 5 bases. Germline loops: CDR1 SGHTA, CDR2 FQGNSA. V lost 0 bases, J lost 4 bases, and 9 bases lay in between. The CDR3 is 14 amino acids. The CDR3 loop reads CASSLAPGRETQYF. CDR3 nucleotide sequence: TGTGCCAGCAGCTTAGCCCCGGGGCGAGAGACCCAGTACTTC.

This clonotype came up a few times. The chain uses TRBV27 and TRBJ2-2; 7 bases map to TRBD1. The CDR3 is 16 amino acids. J gave up 0 bases and V 1 base, and 2 bases lay outside the gene matches. Germline values: CDR1 MNHEY, CDR2 SMNVEV (reference sequence). Written as DNA, the CDR3 is TGTGCCAGCAGTTTATTGGGACAGACGAACACCGGGGAGCTGTTTTTT. Translating it yields CASSLLGQTNTGELFF.

CDR3 bases: TGTGCCAGCAACCTTCCTGGACTAGCGGGGGCAGGAGAGCAGTTCTTC. Translated: CASNLPGLAGAGEQFF. This chain joins TRBV5-4 and TRBJ2-1; TRBD2 aligns across 13 bases. The germline V gene has CDR1 SGHNT and CDR2 YYREEE (reference sequence). After removal of 6 bases from V and 10 bases from J, the junction contained 13 bases not matched to a gene. CDR3 length equals 16 residues.

This clonotype occurred many times. The chain joins TRBV7-9 to TRBJ2-7, with TRBD1 as a possible D gene (6 bases). The CDR3 extends over 13 amino acids. Between the trimmed V and J ends, which lost 8 bases and 2 bases, there was a span of 13 bases. Germline lookup yields CDR1 SEHNR and CDR2 FQNEAQ (reference sequence). CDR3 amino acids: CASRARDTYEQYF. CDR3 DNA: TGTGCCAGCCGCGCCCGGGACACCTACGAGCAGTACTTC. Based on the CDR3 plus reference TRBV7-9 and TRBJ2-7, the full variable domain is DTGVSQNPRHKITKRGQNVTFRCDPISEHNRLYWYRQTLGQGPEFLTYFQNEAQLEKSRLLSDRFSAERPKGSFSTLEIQRTEQGDSAMYLCASRARDTYEQYFGPGTRLTVT.

Remarks on this clonotype: This sequence may be a read error, since a much larger clone differs from it by one base. The chain combines TRBV18 with TRBJ2-2; TRBD2 might be the D (5 bases). The CDR3 is 14 residues long. Germline assignment: CDR1 KGHSH and CDR2 LQKENI. The CDR3 bases are TGTGCCAGCTCACCCTCTCAGAACACCGGGGAGCTGGTTTTT. Its translation is CASSPSQNTGELVF.

This clonotype was counted between two and nine times. The chain links TRBV4-3 to TRBJ1-1; no clear D gene. Germline V gives CDR1 LGHNA, CDR2 YSLEER. Trimming stripped 4 bases from V and 4 bases from J, with 10 bases between. This CDR3 has 13 residues. The CDR3 loop is CASSPGRTTEAFF. The DNA of the CDR3 is TGCGCCAGCAGCCCAGGACGGACCACTGAAGCTTTCTTT.

This clonotype was seen ten or more times. The V and J genes are TRBV12-3 or TRBV12-4 and TRBJ1-2; a weak D match, TRBD1 (6 bases). The ends were cut back, 6 bases at V and 2 bases at J, with 13 bases in the middle. The length of the CDR3 is 14 residues. CDR3 amino acids: CASRSGEVNYGYTF. The CDR3 nucleotides read TGTGCCAGCAGGTCAGGGGAAGTGAACTATGGCTACACCTTC.

V usage is TRBV11-2 and J usage is TRBJ2-1; the match to TRBD2 covers 11 bases. V was pared by 2 bases and J by 9 bases, with 6 bases of the junction left unmatched. Germline assignment: CDR1 SGHAT and CDR2 FQNNGV. The CDR3 runs 15 residues. The CDR3: CASSLIAGGQSEQFF. The CDR3 DNA follows: TGTGCCAGCAGCTTAATAGCGGGGGGGCAAAGTGAGCAGTTCTTC. Full variable domain (remainder filled in from reference TRBV11-2 and TRBJ2-1): EAGVAQSPRYKIIEKRQSVAFWCNPISGHATLYWYQQILGQGPKLLIQFQNNGVVDDSQLPKDRFSAERLKGVDSTLKIQPAKLEDSAVYLCASSLIAGGQSEQFFGPGTRLTVL.

The chain combines TRBV2 with TRBJ2-2, with 8 bases identical to TRBD1. Trimming removed 5 bases from V and 5 bases from J; junction bases left unmatched: 13. The CDR3 sequence is 17 residues long. From germline, CDR1 is SNHLY and CDR2 FYNNEI. DNA for the CDR3: TGTGCCAGCAGTCCCAGGGGGCCTGGGGGTTATACCGGGGAGCTGTTTTTT. Its translation: CASSPRGPGGYTGELFF.

This clonotype was picked up many times. J is TRBJ2-5 and V is TRBV7-2, with D uncertain. The CDR3 covers 12 residues. CDR1 is SGHTA, CDR2 FQGNSA, per germline. V lost 5 bases to trimming and J lost 6 bases, with 10 bases between them. The CDR3: CASSSQLKTQYF. Here the CDR3 DNA reads TGTGCCAGCAGCAGCCAGCTTAAGACCCAGTACTTC. The full variable domain, rest sourced from reference TRBV7-2 and TRBJ2-5, is GAGVSQSPSNKVTEKGKDVELRCDPISGHTALYWYRQSLGQGLEFLIYFQGNSAPDKSGLPSDRFSAERTGGSVSTLTIQRTQQEDSAVYLCASSSQLKTQYFGPGTRLLVL.

This clonotype has ten or more counts. As DNA, the CDR3 is TGTGCCAGCAGCTCGGCCTACGAGCAGTACTTC. Translated: CASSSAYEQYF. This sequence joins TRBV7-2 and TRBJ2-7; D is undetermined. This CDR3 is built from 11 residues. Trimming pared 4 bases from V and 2 bases from J, leaving 3 bases between. The germline gives CDR1 SGHTA, CDR2 FQGNSA.

This clonotype was detected only a few times. The chain couples TRBV7-8 to TRBJ2-5, with 9 bases lining up with TRBD2. Trimming took 2 bases from V and 3 from J; bases not matched to a gene: 4. The CDR3 is 15 amino acids. The germline V gene has CDR1 SGHVS and CDR2 FQNEAQ. The CDR3 loop reads CASSLRRLAEETQYF. For the CDR3, the DNA is TGTGCCAGCAGCTTACGTCGACTAGCGGAAGAGACCCAGTACTTC.

V gene TRBV6-1 combines with J gene TRBJ1-3; D gene uncertain. The CDR3 runs 13 residues. The germline V gene has CDR1 MNHNS and CDR2 SASEGT. V was pared by 8 bases and J by 0 bases, with 8 bases between. CDR3 nucleotides: TGTGCCAGCTTCTCCTACTCTGGAAACACCATATATTTT. This codes for CASFSYSGNTIYF.

This clonotype turned up a few times. This sequence joins TRBV20-1 and TRBJ1-1; D not resolved. There are 10 residues in the CDR3. CDR1 and CDR2 (germline): DFQATT, SNEGSKA (reference sequence). Trimming removed 7 bases at V and 4 bases at J, with 7 bases between. CDR3 region: CSVMVTEAFF. CDR3 in DNA: TGCAGTGTGATGGTCACTGAAGCTTTCTTT.

The V call is TRBV11-2, the J call TRBJ2-5; D call uncertain. Trimming pared 2 bases from V and 2 bases from J, leaving 18 bases between. CDR1 and CDR2 from the germline V gene are SGHAT and FQNNGV. This CDR3 contains 17 residues. The CDR3 protein is CASSLFMGSFGQETQYF. The CDR3 DNA is TGTGCCAGCAGCTTATTTATGGGTTCGTTTGGACAAGAGACCCAGTACTTC. Full variable domain (missing parts from reference TRBV11-2 and TRBJ2-5): EAGVAQSPRYKIIEKRQSVAFWCNPISGHATLYWYQQILGQGPKLLIQFQNNGVVDDSQLPKDRFSAERLKGVDSTLKIQPAKLEDSAVYLCASSLFMGSFGQETQYFGPGTRLLVL.

Many counts were recorded for this clonotype. The rearrangement joins TRBV11-2 to TRBJ2-2; D is undetermined. This CDR3 is built from 15 residues. The germline V gene encodes CDR1 SGHAT and CDR2 FQNNGV. Trimming removed 0 bases from V and 4 bases from J, with 9 bases in between. The CDR3 spells CASSLDLLSTGELFF. The CDR3 region has the DNA TGTGCCAGCAGCTTAGATCTTCTCAGCACCGGGGAGCTGTTTTTT.

In its sample, this clonotype was seen many times. The chain is built from TRBV19 and TRBJ2-3; D is possibly TRBD1 (5 bases). Germline CDR1 reads LNHDA; CDR2 reads SQIVND (reference sequence). The CDR3 has 14 amino acids. The V gene lost 5 bases and the J gene lost 6 bases, with 15 bases spanning the gap. The CDR3 here is CASSRPQGVDTQYF. CDR3 coding DNA: TGTGCCAGTAGTCGGCCCCAGGGTGTGGATACGCAGTATTTT.

The chain is built from TRBV7-8 and TRBJ2-2, with 9 positions matching TRBD2. Germline CDR1 is SGHVS and CDR2 is FQNEAQ. The CDR3 loop spans 15 amino acids. J lost 5 bases, V lost 5 bases, and 6 bases had no gene match. The DNA for the CDR3 is TGTGCCAGCAGCCAACGGACTAGCGTAACCGGGGAGCTGTTTTTT. As protein: CASSQRTSVTGELFF. The full variable domain, with the rest looked up from reference TRBV7-8 and TRBJ2-2, is GAGVSQSPRYKVAKRGQDVALRCDPISGHVSLFWYQQALGQGPEFLTYFQNEAQLDKSGLPSDRFFAERPEGSVSTLKIQRTQQEDSAVYLCASSQRTSVTGELFFGEGSRLTVL.

This clonotype came up many times. The chain combines TRBV18 with TRBJ1-1; the match to TRBD1 covers 8 bases. The CDR3 is made up of 20 amino acids. Trimming removed 3 bases from V and 4 bases from J; junction bases left unmatched: 22. The germline CDR1 and CDR2 sequences are KGHSH and LQKENI. The CDR3 bases are TGTGCCAGCTCACCTTTCGCCCGCGGACAGGGCGCCCAATCCGTCACTGAAGCTTTCTTT. Protein sequence: CASSPFARGQGAQSVTEAFF.

This clonotype came up a few times. The chain links TRBV6-1 to TRBJ1-1; no clear D gene. This CDR3 contains 11 residues. Trimming shortened V by 1 base and J by 3 bases, and 0 bases separated the two germline ends. Germline lookup yields CDR1 MNHNS and CDR2 SASEGT. CDR3 bases: TGTGCCAGCAGTGAAGACACTGAAGCTTTCTTT. It yields the protein CASSEDTEAFF.

J is TRBJ2-3 and V is TRBV25-1; D call uncertain. This CDR3 comprises 13 residues. Germline assignment: CDR1 MGHDK and CDR2 SYGVNS. Trimming cost V 4 bases and J 2 bases, with 7 bases left between them. As DNA, the CDR3 is TGTGCCAGCAGTGCGAGAACCACAGATACGCAGTATTTT. Translating gives CASSARTTDTQYF.